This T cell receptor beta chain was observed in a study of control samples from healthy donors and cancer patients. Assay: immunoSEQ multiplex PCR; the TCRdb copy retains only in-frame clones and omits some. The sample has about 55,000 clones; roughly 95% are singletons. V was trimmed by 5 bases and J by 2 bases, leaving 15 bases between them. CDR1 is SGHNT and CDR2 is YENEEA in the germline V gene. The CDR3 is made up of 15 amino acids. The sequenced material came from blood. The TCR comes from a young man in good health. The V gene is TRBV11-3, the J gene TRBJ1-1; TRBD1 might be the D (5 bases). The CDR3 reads CASSKTTGGNTEAFF. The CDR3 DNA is TGTGCCAGCAGCAAAACTACCGGGGGAAACACTGAAGCTTTCTTT.